This T cell receptor (beta chain) was sequenced for a study of T cells in Graves' hyperthyroidism and ophthalmopathy (dated by TCRdb to about 2019). Some background on the complete study: Peripheral blood was sampled at the time of initial diagnosis, prior to any treatment. TCR V-J signatures able to tell the groups apart were searched for in a discovery cohort of approximately 95 patients, of whom more than 40 had Graves' ophthalmopathy and roughly 59 had stable Graves' hyperthyroidism. Whether ophthalmopathy could be predicted prospectively was tested in an independent validation cohort made up of 18 hyperthyroidism patients plus 17 patients who later progressed to ophthalmopathy. For training and testing, the approximately 92 patients in the discovery cohort were randomly divided in a 7:3 ratio. Thyroid tissue and blood T-cell repertoires from more than 5 Graves' hyperthyroidism patients were also compared in the study. After blood sampling, hyperthyroidism patients were treated with methimazole at a starting dose of 30 mg daily, and ophthalmopathy patients were treated with high-dose intravenous methylprednisolone. TCR Vbeta CDR3 sequencing of 120 to 150 peripheral blood samples (roughly 41 ophthalmopathy, over 70 hyperthyroidism and approximately 17 progressor patients) is reported in the paper. Beyond this particular receptor, the publication reports: During validation, the model predicted progression to ophthalmopathy a median of around 7 months ahead of onset, with around 71% sensitivity and 72.22% specificity. Sample size was not statistically predetermined, and blinding of investigators to group allocation was not performed. Most expanded thyroid clonotypes (frequency above 0.001) were also detected in blood, suggesting blood repertoires may reflect thyroid immune responses. A 13 V-J signature model separated ophthalmopathy from stable hyperthyroidism, with just over 85% sensitivity and approximately 81% specificity in cross-validation and 80%/75% in testing.

Germline trimming: 7 bases from V, 5 bases from J; junction bases outside gene matches: 6. The CDR3 measures 14 amino acids from cysteine to phenylalanine. CDR3 DNA only is kept here, 42 bases in frame from base 1. The TCR beta CDR3 regions were amplified from RNA transcripts. For the first round of RT-PCR on the TCR CDR3, the HTBI primer set was used together with the Qiagen OneStep RT-PCR kit. A second multiplex PCR round built the libraries, followed by size selection and purification. Sequencing of the libraries was done on an Illumina HiSeq2000 using paired-end 100 bp reads. Turning to the authors' computational methods: SOAPnuke was used to process the raw data, throwing out any read that contained adapters or uncalled bases, had a mean Phred below 15, or lacked an exact constant-primer or identifier match. High-quality paired reads were merged using COPE v1.2.5, and each unique nucleotide sequence was defined as a clonotype. Clonotypes were aligned to IMGT TRBV, TRBD and TRBJ reference segments using MiTCR v1.1. The analysis included only V-J combinations with a frequency above 0.0001, which together covered approximately 99% of the repertoires. A TCS score was defined as the ratio between F50 (clonal expansion) and ExV (chaos), using BLOSUM62-based TCRdist between CDR3 peptides within each V-J. Welch's t-statistics and random forest reduced some 510 V-J features to 13, which were used in a naive Bayes classifier (R e1071). The public reads were reprocessed in TCRdb via fastp at Q25 and MiXCR, keeping in-frame beta chains. Every entry covers one CDR3 protein and lists the most common genes and DNA from its rows. TCRdb's processing, not the authors' own work, is the source of the V and J calls. This sample comprises hundreds of thousands of distinct CDR3 sequences, 11% to 15% of them detected only once. The ten largest clonotypes hold approximately 27% of the sample.

In the ophthalmopathy patients, disease was moderately to severely active, with a Clinical Activity Score of 3 or more, a NOSPECS grade of 4 or more, and a duration of less than 3 months. Patients with uncontrolled infections, other autoimmune diseases, pregnancy or lactation were excluded. Diagnoses were established on the basis of clinical symptoms, serum thyroxine and TRAb, thyroid ultrasound, and orbital computed tomography. Ficoll-Paque density gradient centrifugation was used to isolate PBMCs from under 11 ml of fresh peripheral blood. Trizol reagent was used to extract total RNA, and RNA quality was then checked on an Agilent 2100 Bioanalyzer. This clonotype was seen a handful of times. Its antigen is unknown. Base quality data are lacking; no much larger clone is found one base away.

Source material: blood. This clonotype was obtained from a man aged 50-59 years with Graves' ophthalmopathy. The chain employs TRBV12-3 or TRBV12-4 and TRBJ1-2; TRBD1 lines up with 11 middle nucleotides. The DNA sequence follows: TGTGCCAGCAAACCGGGACAGGGGGTATATGGCTACACCTTC. Its protein product is CASKPGQGVYGYTF.